The 5 T cell receptor beta chains below were found in one sample sequenced in a study of T cells expressing NK-cell markers. TCRdb reprocessed the 5' RACE reads and keeps a single row for each CDR3 protein, giving no DNA. With around 470,000 distinct CDR3 sequences in the sample, the ten largest clones hold over 1.3%. Input material: blood T cells: a sorted CD56 or NKG2C T cell subset, CD4+ or CD8+ T cells, or bulk PBMC T cells (not recorded which). All receptors come from a woman aged 45-59 years in good health.

The chain couples TRBV3-1 to TRBJ2-2. CDR1 LGHDT and CDR2 YNNKEL come from the germline V gene (reference sequence). CDR3 length: 11 amino acids. CDR3 sequence: CASSRLGELFF. Full variable domain (rest looked up from reference TRBV3-1 and TRBJ2-2): DTAVSQTPKYLVTQMGNDKSIKCEQNLGHDTMYWYKQDSKKFLKIMFSYNNKELIINETVPNRFSPKSPDKAHLNLHINSLELGDSAVYFCASSRLGELFFGEGSRLTVL.

This rearrangement joins TRBV27 to TRBJ2-6. Germline-derived CDR1 and CDR2 are MNHEY and SMNVEV (reference sequence). This CDR3 has 14 residues. CDR3 residues: CASSLLPGANVLTF.

The chain combines TRBV7-8 with TRBJ2-6; TCRdb's assignment of TRBD2 cannot be checked, as there is no DNA. CDR3 length: 15 residues. CDR1 and CDR2 (germline): SGHVS, FQNEAQ. This CDR3 is CASSLGTYGANVLTF. Filled out from reference TRBV7-8 and TRBJ2-6, the complete variable domain reads GAGVSQSPRYKVAKRGQDVALRCDPISGHVSLFWYQQALGQGPEFLTYFQNEAQLDKSGLPSDRFFAERPEGSVSTLKIQRTQQEDSAVYLCASSLGTYGANVLTFGAGSRLTVL.

The V and J genes are TRBV2 and TRBJ2-5. This CDR3 is 14 amino acids long. From germline, CDR1 is SNHLY and CDR2 FYNNEI. The CDR3 here is CASSEGGGGETQYF.

The chain employs TRBV11-3 and TRBJ2-7. Germline V CDR1 and CDR2: SGHNT, YENEEA. CDR3 length: 13 residues. The CDR3 protein is CASSSKVIYEQYF.